One and the same sample provided the 11 T cell receptor beta chains below, sequenced in a study of blood T cell repertoires in COVID-19. The data were produced by immunoSEQ multiplex PCR, yet TCRdb's version contains in-frame clones alone and is incomplete. In the table there are 100,000 to 150,000 clones, about 80% of which are singletons. Sequencing used peripheral blood. Receptors originate from a woman aged 50 to 60 with acute or convalescent COVID-19.

This sequence joins TRBV6-1 and TRBJ1-2, with D perhaps TRBD1 (6 bases). CDR3 size: 13 residues. Trimming stripped 1 base from V and 8 bases from J, with 11 bases between. CDR1 and CDR2 from the germline V gene are MNHNS and SASEGT. The CDR3 DNA reads as TGTGCCAGCAGTGAAGACAGGGAATACGGCTACACCTTC. Protein: CASSEDREYGYTF.

This chain connects TRBV11-2 to TRBJ2-2; TRBD1 matches 7 bases. The CDR3 runs 16 residues. Trimming at V came to 1 base and at J to 8 bases, leaving 10 bases not matched to a gene. Germline lookup yields CDR1 SGHAT and CDR2 FQNNGV. The CDR3 sequence is CASSLVGQALLGELFF. CDR3 coding DNA: TGTGCCAGCAGCTTAGTTGGACAGGCTCTTTTAGGGGAGCTGTTTTTT.

The V and J genes are TRBV5-1 and TRBJ1-1; 9 bases agree with TRBD1. V was pared by 6 bases and J by 4 bases, with 7 bases of the junction left unmatched. The CDR3 totals 14 residues. Germline loops: CDR1 SGHRS, CDR2 YFSETQ. The CDR3 loop is CASKSGTGSTEAFF. The CDR3 DNA is TGCGCCAGCAAGTCCGGGACAGGGTCCACTGAAGCTTTCTTT.

The V gene is TRBV4-1, the J gene TRBJ1-2; unclear D gene. CDR1 is MGHRA, CDR2 YSYEKL, per germline. This CDR3 has 14 residues. Trimming cost V 1 base and J 2 bases, with 8 bases left between them. The CDR3 region has the DNA TGCGCCAGCAGCCAAGTAACGGGAAACTATGGCTACACCTTC. Its translation is CASSQVTGNYGYTF.

The chain links TRBV7-8 to TRBJ1-3; TRBD1 is a possible D gene (6 bases). The CDR3 is 16 amino acids. The V gene's germline CDR1 is SGHVS and CDR2 FQNEAQ. Trimming pared 1 base from V and 3 bases from J, leaving 13 bases between. In DNA, the CDR3 is TGTGCCAGCAGCTTAGGAGGCATAGGGGGTGGAAACACCATATATTTT. Its protein is CASSLGGIGGGNTIYF.

This clone was detected once. V gene TRBV30 combines with J gene TRBJ2-7; TRBD1 matches at 9 bases. V was pared by 4 bases and J by 3 bases, with 7 bases of the junction left unmatched. The CDR3 consists of 14 residues. CDR1 and CDR2 from the germline V gene are GTSNPN and SVGIG (reference sequence). The chain's CDR3 is CAWTLAGQGYEQYF. The DNA of the CDR3 is TGTGCCTGGACCCTCGCGGGACAGGGCTACGAGCAGTACTTC.

The gene calls are TRBV29-1 and TRBJ1-5; D is perhaps TRBD1 (6 bases). The CDR3 sequence is 13 residues long. The V gene lost 5 bases and the J gene lost 4 bases, with 12 bases spanning the gap. Germline CDR1 reads SQVTM; CDR2 reads ANQGSEA. DNA for the CDR3: TGCAGCGTTAAGACAGGCCAGAATCAGCCCCAGCATTTT. Translated, it gives CSVKTGQNQPQHF. Together with reference TRBV29-1 and TRBJ1-5, the CDR3 gives the full variable domain: SAVISQKPSRDICQRGTSLTIQCQVDSQVTMMFWYRQQPGQSLTLIATANQGSEATYESGFVIDKFPISRPNLTFSTLTVSNMSPEDSSIYLCSVKTGQNQPQHFGDGTRLSIL.

The V call is TRBV13, the J call TRBJ2-1; 12 bases are a match to TRBD2. Germline V gene sequence: CDR1 PRHDT, CDR2 FYEKMQ (reference sequence). This CDR3 contains 16 residues. V trimming: 5 bases; J trimming: 6 bases; junction bases outside the gene matches: 8. The CDR3 bases are TGTGCCAGCAGCCCTTGGACTAGCGGGGCCCTCAATGAGCAGTTCTTC. Residues: CASSPWTSGALNEQFF.

Only one count was recorded for this clone. The rearrangement links TRBV6-1 to TRBJ2-2; the D is unclear. CDR3 length: 13 amino acids. CDR1 is MNHNS and CDR2 is SASEGT in the germline V gene. V shed 3 bases and J shed 6 bases, with 8 bases lying between them. DNA for the CDR3: TGTGCCAGCAGTGAGCGATTTGCCGGGGAGCTGTTTTTT. Its protein product is CASSERFAGELFF.

The gene calls are TRBV5-1 and TRBJ2-2, with D maybe TRBD2 (5 bases). Germline V gene lookup returns CDR1 SGHRS and CDR2 YFSETQ. Trimming took 4 bases from V and 6 from J, leaving 22 bases between them. The CDR3 is 17 residues long. CDR3 DNA sequence: TGCGCCAGCAGCCCAAGTAAGCTAGCTAACGTACCCGGGGAGCTGTTTTTT. As protein: CASSPSKLANVPGELFF.

V is TRBV5-5 and J is TRBJ1-5; 9 nucleotides match TRBD1. Germline lookup yields CDR1 SGHKS and CDR2 YYEKEE (reference sequence). The CDR3 has 15 amino acids. V lost 4 bases to trimming and J lost 3 bases; unmatched junction nucleotides: 5. CDR3 residues: CASSPRTGVNQPQHF. The CDR3 nucleotides read TGTGCCAGCAGCCCCCGGACAGGGGTCAATCAGCCCCAGCATTTT.